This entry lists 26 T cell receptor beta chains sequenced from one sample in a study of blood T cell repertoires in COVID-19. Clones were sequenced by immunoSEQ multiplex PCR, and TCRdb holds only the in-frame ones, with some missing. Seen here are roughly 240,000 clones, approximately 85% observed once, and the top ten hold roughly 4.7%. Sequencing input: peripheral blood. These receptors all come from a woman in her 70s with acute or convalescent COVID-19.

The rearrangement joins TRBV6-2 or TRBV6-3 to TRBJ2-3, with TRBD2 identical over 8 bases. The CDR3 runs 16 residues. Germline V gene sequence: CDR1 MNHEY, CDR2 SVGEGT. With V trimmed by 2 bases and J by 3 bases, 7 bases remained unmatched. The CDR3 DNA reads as TGTGCCAGCAGTTACCGATCCGGGGGGGCTACAGATACGCAGTATTTT. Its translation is CASSYRSGGATDTQYF.

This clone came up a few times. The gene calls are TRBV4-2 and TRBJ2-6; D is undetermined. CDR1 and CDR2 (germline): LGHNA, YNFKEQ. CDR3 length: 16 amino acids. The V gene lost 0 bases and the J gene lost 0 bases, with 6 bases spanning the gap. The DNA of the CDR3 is TGTGCCAGCAGCCAAGAGGCAGTCTCTGGGGCCAACGTCCTGACTTTC. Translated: CASSQEAVSGANVLTF.

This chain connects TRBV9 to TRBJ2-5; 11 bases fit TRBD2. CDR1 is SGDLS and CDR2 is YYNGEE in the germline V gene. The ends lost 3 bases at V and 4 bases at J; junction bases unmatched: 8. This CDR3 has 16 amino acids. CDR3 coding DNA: TGTGCCAGCAGCGCAGTTAGCGGGGGGGCCGGAGAGACCCAGTACTTC. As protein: CASSAVSGGAGETQYF.

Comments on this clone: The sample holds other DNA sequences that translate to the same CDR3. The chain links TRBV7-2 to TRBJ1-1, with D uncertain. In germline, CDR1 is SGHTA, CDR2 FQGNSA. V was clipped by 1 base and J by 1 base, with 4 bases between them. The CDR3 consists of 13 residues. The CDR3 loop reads CASSLDRNTEAFF. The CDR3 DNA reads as TGTGCCAGCAGCTTAGATAGGAACACTGAAGCTTTCTTT.

CDR3 bases: TGTGCCAGCAGCCAGACTAGCGCCTACTACGAGCAGTACTTC. The encoded protein is CASSQTSAYYEQYF. This sequence joins TRBV11-2 and TRBJ2-7, with 8 bases fitting TRBD2. This CDR3 contains 14 residues. The J segment lost 3 bases and the V segment lost 5 bases, leaving 6 bases of the junction unmatched. Germline values: CDR1 SGHAT, CDR2 FQNNGV.

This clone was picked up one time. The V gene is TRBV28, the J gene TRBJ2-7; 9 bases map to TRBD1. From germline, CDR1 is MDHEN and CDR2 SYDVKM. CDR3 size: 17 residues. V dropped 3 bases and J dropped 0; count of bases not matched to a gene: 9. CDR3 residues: CASSFPAPGQGSYEQYF. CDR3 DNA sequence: TGTGCCAGCAGTTTCCCCGCGCCGGGACAGGGCTCCTACGAGCAGTACTTC.

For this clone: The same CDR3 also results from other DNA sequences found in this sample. The CDR3 reads CASSMTGQGGYEQYF. CDR3 in DNA: TGTGCCAGTAGTATGACTGGACAGGGGGGCTACGAGCAGTACTTC. The gene calls are TRBV19 and TRBJ2-7; the match to TRBD1 covers 10 bases. The J segment lost 3 bases and the V segment lost 3 bases, leaving 5 bases of the junction unmatched. The CDR3 loop spans 15 amino acids. CDR1 LNHDA and CDR2 SQIVND come from the germline V gene (reference sequence).

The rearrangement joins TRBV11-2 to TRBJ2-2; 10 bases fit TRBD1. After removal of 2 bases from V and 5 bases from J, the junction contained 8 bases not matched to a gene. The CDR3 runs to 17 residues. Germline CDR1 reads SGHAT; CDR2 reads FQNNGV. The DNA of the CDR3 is TGTGCCAGCAGCTTACGCCGGGACAGGGGCCGTACCGGGGAGCTGTTTTTT. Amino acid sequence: CASSLRRDRGRTGELFF.

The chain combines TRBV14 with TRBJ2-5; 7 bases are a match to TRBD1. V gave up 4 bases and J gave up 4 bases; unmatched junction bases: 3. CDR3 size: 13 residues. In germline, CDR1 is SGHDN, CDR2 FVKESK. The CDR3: CASSLRGRETQYF. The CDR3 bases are TGTGCCAGCAGCCTCAGGGGGAGAGAGACCCAGTACTTC.

CDR3 sequence (DNA): TGTGCCAGCATGGGACAGATGAACACTGAAGCTTTCTTT. Protein product: CASMGQMNTEAFF. V usage is TRBV2 and J usage is TRBJ1-1; 7 bases map to TRBD1. The V gene end was trimmed by 7 bases and the J gene end by 0 bases; junction bases not matched to a gene: 2. The CDR3 covers 13 residues. Per the germline V gene, CDR1 is SNHLY and CDR2 is FYNNEI. The whole variable domain, filled in from reference TRBV2 and TRBJ1-1, reads EPEVTQTPSHQVTQMGQEVILRCVPISNHLYFYWYRQILGQKVEFLVSFYNNEISEKSEIFDDQFSVERPDGSNFTLKIRSTKLEDSAMYFCASMGQMNTEAFFGQGTRLTVV.

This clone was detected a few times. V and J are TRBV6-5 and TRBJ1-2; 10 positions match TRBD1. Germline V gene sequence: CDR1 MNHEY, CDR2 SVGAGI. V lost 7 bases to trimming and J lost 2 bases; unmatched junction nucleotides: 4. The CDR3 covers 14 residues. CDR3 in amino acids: CASIKGQGNYGYTF. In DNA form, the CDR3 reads TGTGCCAGCATCAAGGGACAGGGGAACTATGGCTACACCTTC.

CDR3 nucleotides: TGTGCCAGCAGCTTGGTCCAGGGGCGCACTGAAGCTTTCTTT. Translation: CASSLVQGRTEAFF. This chain joins TRBV5-5 and TRBJ1-1, with D maybe TRBD1 (6 bases). Per the germline V gene, CDR1 is SGHKS and CDR2 is YYEKEE (reference sequence). Trimming shortened V by 0 bases and J by 4 bases, and 10 bases separated the two germline ends. The CDR3 consists of 14 residues.

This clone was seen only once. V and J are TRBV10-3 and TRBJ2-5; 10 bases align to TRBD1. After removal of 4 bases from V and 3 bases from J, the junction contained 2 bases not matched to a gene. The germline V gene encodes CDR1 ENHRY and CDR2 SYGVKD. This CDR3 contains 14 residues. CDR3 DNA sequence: TGTGCCATCAGTGGGACAGGGGGGGAAGAGACCCAGTACTTC. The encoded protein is CAISGTGGEETQYF.

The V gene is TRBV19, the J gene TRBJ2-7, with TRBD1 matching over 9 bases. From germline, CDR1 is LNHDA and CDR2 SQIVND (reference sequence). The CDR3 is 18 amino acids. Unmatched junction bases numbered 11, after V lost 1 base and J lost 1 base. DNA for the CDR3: TGTGCCAGTAGTATAGCGGTCTGGAGACAGGGGGTGTCCTACGAGCAGTACTTC. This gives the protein CASSIAVWRQGVSYEQYF.

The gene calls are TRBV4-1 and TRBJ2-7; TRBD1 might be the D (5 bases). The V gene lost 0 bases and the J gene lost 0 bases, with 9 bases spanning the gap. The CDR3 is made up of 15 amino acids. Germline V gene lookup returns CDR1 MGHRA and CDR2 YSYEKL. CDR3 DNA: TGCGCCAGCAGCCAAGATCCCAGGGACTCCTACGAGCAGTACTTC. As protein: CASSQDPRDSYEQYF.

The DNA for the CDR3 is TGTGCCAGCAGCCCAACCCCAGGGGGGAGGAATCAGCCCCAGCATTTT. Residues: CASSPTPGGRNQPQHF. The chain has TRBV7-2 and TRBJ1-5, with 7 nucleotides matching TRBD1. The junction had 11 bases not matched to a gene; V was cut back by 5 bases and J by 4 bases. This CDR3 region has 16 residues. The germline gives CDR1 SGHTA, CDR2 FQGNSA.

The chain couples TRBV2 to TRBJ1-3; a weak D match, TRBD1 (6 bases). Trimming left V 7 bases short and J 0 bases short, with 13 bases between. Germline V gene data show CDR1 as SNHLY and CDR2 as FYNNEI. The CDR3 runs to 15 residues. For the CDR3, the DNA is TGTGCCAGCAATCAAGGGGGGGGCTCTGGAAACACCATATATTTT. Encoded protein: CASNQGGGSGNTIYF.

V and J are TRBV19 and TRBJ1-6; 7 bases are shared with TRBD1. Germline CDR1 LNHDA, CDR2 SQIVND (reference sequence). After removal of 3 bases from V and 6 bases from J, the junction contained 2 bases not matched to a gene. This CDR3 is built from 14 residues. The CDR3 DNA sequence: TGTGCCAGTAGTATCGGACAGGCTAATTCACCCCTCCACTTT. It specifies CASSIGQANSPLHF.

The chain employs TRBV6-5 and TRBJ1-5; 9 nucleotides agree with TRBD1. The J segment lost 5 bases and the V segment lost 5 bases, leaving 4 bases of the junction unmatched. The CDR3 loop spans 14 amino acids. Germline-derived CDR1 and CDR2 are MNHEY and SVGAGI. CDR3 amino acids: CASSPTGGYQPQHF. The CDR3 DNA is TGTGCCAGCAGTCCAACAGGGGGCTATCAGCCCCAGCATTTT.

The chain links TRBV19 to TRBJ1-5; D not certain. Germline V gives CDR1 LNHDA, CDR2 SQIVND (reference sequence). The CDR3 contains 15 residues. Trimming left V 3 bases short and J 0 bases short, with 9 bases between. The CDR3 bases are TGTGCCAGTAGTATGTCCAGTTATAGCAATCAGCCCCAGCATTTT. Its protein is CASSMSSYSNQPQHF.

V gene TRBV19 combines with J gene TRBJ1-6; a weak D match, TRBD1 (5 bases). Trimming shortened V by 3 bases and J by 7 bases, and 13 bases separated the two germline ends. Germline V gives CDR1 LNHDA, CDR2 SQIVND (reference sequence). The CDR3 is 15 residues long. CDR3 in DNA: TGTGCCAGTAGTATCCCGGGACTTCCAAATTCACCCCTCCACTTT. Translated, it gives CASSIPGLPNSPLHF.

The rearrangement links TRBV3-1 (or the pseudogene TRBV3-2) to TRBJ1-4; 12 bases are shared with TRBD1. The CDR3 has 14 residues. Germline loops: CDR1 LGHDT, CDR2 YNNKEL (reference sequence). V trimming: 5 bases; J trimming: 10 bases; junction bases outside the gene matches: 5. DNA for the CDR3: TGTGCCAGCAGCGAGGGACAGGGGGCCGGAAAACTGTTTTTT. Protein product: CASSEGQGAGKLFF.

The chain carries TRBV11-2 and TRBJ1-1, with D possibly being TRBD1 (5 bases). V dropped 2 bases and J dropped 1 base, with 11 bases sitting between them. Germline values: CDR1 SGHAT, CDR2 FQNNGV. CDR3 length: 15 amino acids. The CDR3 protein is CASSLTGGTNTEAFF. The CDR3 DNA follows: TGTGCCAGCAGCTTAACAGGCGGAACGAACACTGAAGCTTTCTTT.

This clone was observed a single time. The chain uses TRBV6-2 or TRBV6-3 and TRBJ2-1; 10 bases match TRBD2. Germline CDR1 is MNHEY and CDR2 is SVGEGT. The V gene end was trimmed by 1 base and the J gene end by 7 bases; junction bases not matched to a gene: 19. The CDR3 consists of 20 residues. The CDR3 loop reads CASSYLWSRARGSGGNEQFF. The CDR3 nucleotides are TGTGCCAGCAGTTACTTGTGGAGCAGGGCTAGGGGTAGCGGGGGGAATGAGCAGTTCTTC.

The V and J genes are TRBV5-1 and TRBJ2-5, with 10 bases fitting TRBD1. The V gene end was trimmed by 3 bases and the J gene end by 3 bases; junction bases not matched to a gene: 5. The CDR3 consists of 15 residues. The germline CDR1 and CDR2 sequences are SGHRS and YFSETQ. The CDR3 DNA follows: TGCGCCAGCAGCTCCAGCGGGACAGGGGAAGAGACCCAGTACTTC. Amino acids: CASSSSGTGEETQYF.

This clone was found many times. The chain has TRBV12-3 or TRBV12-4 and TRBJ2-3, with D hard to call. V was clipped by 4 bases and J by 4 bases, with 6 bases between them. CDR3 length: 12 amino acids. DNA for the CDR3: TGTGCCAGCAGTTCTTCCCCAGATACGCAGTATTTT. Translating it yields CASSSSPDTQYF.